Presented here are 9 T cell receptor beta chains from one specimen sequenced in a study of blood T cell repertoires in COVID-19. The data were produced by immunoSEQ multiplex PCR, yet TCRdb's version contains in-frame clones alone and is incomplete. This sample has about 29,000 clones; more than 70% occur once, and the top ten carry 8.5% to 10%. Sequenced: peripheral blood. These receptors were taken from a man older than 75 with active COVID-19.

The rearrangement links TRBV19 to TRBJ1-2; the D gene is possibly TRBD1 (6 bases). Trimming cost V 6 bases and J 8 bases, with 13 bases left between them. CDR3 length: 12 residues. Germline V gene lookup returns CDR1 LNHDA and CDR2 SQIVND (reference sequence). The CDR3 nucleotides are TGTGCCAGTAGCCTCCAGGGGCGCGGCTACACCTTC. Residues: CASSLQGRGYTF.

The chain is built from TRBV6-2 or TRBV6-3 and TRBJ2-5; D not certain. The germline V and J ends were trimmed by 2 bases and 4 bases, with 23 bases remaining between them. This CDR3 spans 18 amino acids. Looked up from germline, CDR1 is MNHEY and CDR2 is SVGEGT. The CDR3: CASSYHPLAGTSRETQYF. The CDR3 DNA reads TGTGCCAGCAGTTACCACCCCCTGGCAGGCACCTCCAGAGAGACCCAGTACTTC.

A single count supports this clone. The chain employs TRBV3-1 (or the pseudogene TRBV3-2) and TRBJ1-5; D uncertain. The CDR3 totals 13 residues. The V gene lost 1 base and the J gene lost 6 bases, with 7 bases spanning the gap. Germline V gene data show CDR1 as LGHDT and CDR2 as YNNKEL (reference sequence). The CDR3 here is CASSQADIQPQHF. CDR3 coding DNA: TGTGCCAGCAGCCAAGCCGACATTCAGCCCCAGCATTTT.

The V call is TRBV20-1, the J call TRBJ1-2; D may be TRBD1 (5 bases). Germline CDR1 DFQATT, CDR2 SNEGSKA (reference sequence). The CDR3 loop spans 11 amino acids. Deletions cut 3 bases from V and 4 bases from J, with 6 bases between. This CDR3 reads CSASDSYGYTF. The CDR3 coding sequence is TGCAGTGCTAGTGACAGCTATGGCTACACCTTC.

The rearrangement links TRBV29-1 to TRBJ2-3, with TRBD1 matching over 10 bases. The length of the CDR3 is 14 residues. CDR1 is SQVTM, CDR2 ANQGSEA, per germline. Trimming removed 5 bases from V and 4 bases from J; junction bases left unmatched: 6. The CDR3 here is CSVWDRGFADTQYF. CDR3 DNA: TGCAGCGTTTGGGACAGGGGATTCGCAGATACGCAGTATTTT.

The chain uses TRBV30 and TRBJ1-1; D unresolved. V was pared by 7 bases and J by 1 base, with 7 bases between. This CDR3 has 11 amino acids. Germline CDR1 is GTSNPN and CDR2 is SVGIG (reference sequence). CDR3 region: CASGGNTEAFF. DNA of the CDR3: TGTGCCTCAGGTGGGAACACTGAAGCTTTCTTT.

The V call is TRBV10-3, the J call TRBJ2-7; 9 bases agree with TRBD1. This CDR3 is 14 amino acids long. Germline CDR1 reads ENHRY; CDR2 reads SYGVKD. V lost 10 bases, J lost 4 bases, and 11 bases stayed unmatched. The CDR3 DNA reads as TGTGCCAGCCTGGAACAGGGGGCGGGATACGAGCAGTACTTC. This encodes CASLEQGAGYEQYF.

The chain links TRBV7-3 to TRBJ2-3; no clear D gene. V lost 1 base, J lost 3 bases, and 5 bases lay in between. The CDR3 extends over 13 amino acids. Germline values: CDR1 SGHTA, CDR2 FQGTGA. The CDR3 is CASSLSLTDTQYF. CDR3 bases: TGTGCCAGCAGCTTAAGTCTTACAGATACGCAGTATTTT.

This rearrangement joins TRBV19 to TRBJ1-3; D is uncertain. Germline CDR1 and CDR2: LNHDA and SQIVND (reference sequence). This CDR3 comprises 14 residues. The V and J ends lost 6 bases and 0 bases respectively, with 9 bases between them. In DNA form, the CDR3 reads TGTGCCAGTAGGGAGGACCTCTCTGGAAACACCATATATTTT. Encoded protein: CASREDLSGNTIYF.